This T cell receptor (beta chain) was sequenced during a study of T-cell memory formation after mild COVID-19. TCRdb re-analysed the 5' RACE reads in MiXCR, keeping a single row per CDR3 protein. The table includes fewer than 350,000 distinct CDR3 sequences, around 8% detected once. The sequence was obtained from a man aged 18 to 30 who had mild COVID-19 (a few samples of this study predate the infection). Cell type and time point are not known. The sequenced sample consisted of PBMCs or a T cell subset sorted from them (not recorded which).

The CDR3 is CASSLDPSGQVGPLHF. The CDR3 nucleotides read TGCGCCAGCAGCTTGGACCCTTCCGGACAGGTGGGTCCCCTCCACTTT. The chain joins TRBV5-1 to TRBJ1-6; 7 bases map to TRBD1. V was pared by 0 bases and J by 13 bases, with 13 bases of the junction left unmatched. The CDR3 length is 16 residues. The V gene's germline CDR1 is SGHRS and CDR2 YFSETQ.